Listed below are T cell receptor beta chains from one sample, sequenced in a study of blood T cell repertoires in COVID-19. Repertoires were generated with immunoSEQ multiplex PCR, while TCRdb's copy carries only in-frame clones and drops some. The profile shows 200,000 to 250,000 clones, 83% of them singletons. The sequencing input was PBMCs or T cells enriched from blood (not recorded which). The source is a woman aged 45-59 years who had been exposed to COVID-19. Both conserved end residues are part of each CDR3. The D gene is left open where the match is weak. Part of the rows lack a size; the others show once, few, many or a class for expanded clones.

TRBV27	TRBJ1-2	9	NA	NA	CAAPHGYTF	TGTGCCGCGCCACATGGCTACACCTTC
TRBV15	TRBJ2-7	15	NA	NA	CATSRGQMELYEQYF	TGTGCCACCAGCAGAGGACAGATGGAACTTTACGAGCAGTACTTC
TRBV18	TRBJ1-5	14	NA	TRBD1	CASSPNTGVQPQHF	TGTGCCAGCTCGCCTAATACAGGGGTACAGCCCCAGCATTTT
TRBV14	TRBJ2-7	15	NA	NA	CASSQGGGSGGVQYF	TGTGCCAGCAGCCAAGGGGGCGGATCGGGCGGGGTGCAGTACTTC
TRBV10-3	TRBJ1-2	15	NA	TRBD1	CAISEFDRAVDGYTF	TGTGCCATCAGTGAGTTCGACAGGGCGGTCGATGGCTACACCTTC
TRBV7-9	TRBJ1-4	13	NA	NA	CASSPSVDEKLFF	TGTGCCAGCAGCCCTTCAGTGGATGAAAAACTGTTTTTT
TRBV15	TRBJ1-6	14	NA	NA	CATSIRGPNSPLHF	TGTGCCACCAGCATCAGGGGACCCAATTCACCCCTCCACTTT
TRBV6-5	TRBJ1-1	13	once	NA	CASSYVTSSEAFF	TGTGCCAGCAGTTACGTAACGTCTAGTGAAGCTTTCTTT
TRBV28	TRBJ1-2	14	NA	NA	CASESGEFTYGYTF	TGTGCCAGCGAGAGTGGGGAGTTTACCTATGGCTACACCTTC
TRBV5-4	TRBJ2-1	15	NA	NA	CASSLPGGTYNEQFF	TGTGCCAGCAGCTTGCCGGGGGGCACCTACAATGAGCAGTTCTTC
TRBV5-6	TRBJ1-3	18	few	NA	CASSLGETRRYSGNTIYF	TGTGCCAGCAGCCTGGGGGAGACGAGAAGATACTCTGGAAACACCATATATTTT
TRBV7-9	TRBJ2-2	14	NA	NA	CASSPDRGTGELFF	TGTGCCAGCAGCCCAGACAGAGGCACCGGGGAGCTGTTTTTT
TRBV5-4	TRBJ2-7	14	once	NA	CASSKEGRDGEQYF	TGTGCCAGCAGCAAGGAAGGGCGGGACGGCGAGCAGTACTTC
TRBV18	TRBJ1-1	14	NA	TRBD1	CASSPQGADTEAFF	TGTGCCAGCTCACCACAGGGGGCTGACACTGAAGCTTTCTTT
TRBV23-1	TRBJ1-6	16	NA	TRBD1	CASSPLRQGVGSPLHF	TGCGCCAGCAGTCCCTTAAGACAGGGGGTGGGTTCACCCCTCCACTTT
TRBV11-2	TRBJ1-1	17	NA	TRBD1	CASSRRDRGEVNTEAFF	TGTGCCAGCAGCCGTCGGGACAGGGGAGAGGTGAACACTGAAGCTTTCTTT
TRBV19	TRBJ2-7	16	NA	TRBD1	CASSKFGTGGSGEQYF	TGTGCCAGTAGTAAGTTTGGGACAGGAGGGTCGGGCGAGCAGTACTTC
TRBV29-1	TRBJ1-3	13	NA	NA	CSVILYSGNTIYF	TGCAGCGTTATCCTATACTCTGGAAACACCATATATTTT
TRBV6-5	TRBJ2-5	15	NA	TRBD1	CASRTTGEGQETQYF	TGTGCCAGCAGAACCACAGGGGAAGGACAAGAGACCCAGTACTTC
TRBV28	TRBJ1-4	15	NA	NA	CASSMTTAGGEKLFF	TGTGCCAGCAGCATGACCACGGCAGGAGGGGAAAAACTGTTTTTT
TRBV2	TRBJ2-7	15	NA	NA	CASSTRQGGVYEQYF	TGTGCCAGCAGTACAAGACAGGGCGGGGTCTACGAGCAGTACTTC
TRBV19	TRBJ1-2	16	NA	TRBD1	CASSRARDRGPYGYTF	TGTGCCAGTAGCCGCGCCCGGGACAGGGGGCCTTATGGCTACACCTTC
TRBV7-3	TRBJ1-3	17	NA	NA	CASSRGSLGPSGNTIYF	TGTGCCAGCAGCCGAGGGTCCCTGGGTCCCTCTGGAAACACCATATATTTT
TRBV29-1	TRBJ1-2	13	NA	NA	CSVEVQGTNGYTF	TGCAGCGTTGAGGTACAGGGTACAAATGGCTACACCTTC
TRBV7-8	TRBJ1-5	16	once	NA	CASSLPLDRRAQPQHF	TGTGCCAGCAGCTTACCCCTAGACAGGCGGGCTCAGCCCCAGCATTTT
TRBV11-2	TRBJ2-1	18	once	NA	CASSLGLGGGRVGNEQFF	TGTGCCAGCAGCTTAGGGTTGGGCGGGGGCCGCGTAGGCAATGAGCAGTTCTTC
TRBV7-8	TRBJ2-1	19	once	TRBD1	CASSLSRAGGAIGRNEQFF	TGTGCCAGCAGCCTATCTAGAGCAGGGGGAGCGATTGGTAGGAATGAGCAGTTCTTC
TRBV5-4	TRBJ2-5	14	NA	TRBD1	CASSSGQRQETQYF	TGTGCCAGCAGCTCGGGACAGCGCCAAGAGACCCAGTACTTC
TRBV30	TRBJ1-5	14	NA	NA	CAWLRTASNQPQHF	TGTGCCTGGCTTCGGACAGCTAGCAATCAGCCCCAGCATTTT
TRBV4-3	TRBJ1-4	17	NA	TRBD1	CASSQDSTGGAGEKLFF	TGCGCCAGCAGCCAGGATTCAACAGGGGGCGCGGGTGAAAAACTGTTTTTT
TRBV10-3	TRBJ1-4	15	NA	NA	CAISEGALTNEKLFF	TGTGCCATCAGTGAGGGGGCCTTAACTAATGAAAAACTGTTTTTT
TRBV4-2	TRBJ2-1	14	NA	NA	CASSQDGAGGEQFF	TGTGCCAGCAGCCAAGATGGGGCAGGCGGTGAGCAGTTCTTC
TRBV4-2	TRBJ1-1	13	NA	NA	CASSQYGSTEAFF	TGTGCCAGCAGCCAGTATGGCTCAACTGAAGCTTTCTTT
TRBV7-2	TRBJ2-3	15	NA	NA	CASSHPYWGDDTQYF	TGTGCCAGCAGCCACCCGTACTGGGGGGACGATACGCAGTATTTT
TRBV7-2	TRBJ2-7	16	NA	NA	CASSYRRQAPTYEQYF	TGTGCCAGCAGTTATCGTCGACAGGCTCCCACCTACGAGCAGTACTTC
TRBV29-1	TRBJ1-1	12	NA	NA	CSVAKPGTEAFF	TGCAGCGTTGCGAAGCCGGGCACTGAAGCTTTCTTT
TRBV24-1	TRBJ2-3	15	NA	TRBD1	CATSDGGQGGDTQYF	TGTGCCACCAGTGATGGGGGACAGGGGGGGGATACGCAGTATTTT
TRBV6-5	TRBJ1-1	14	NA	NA	CASRVQGVNTEAFF	TGTGCCAGCAGGGTACAGGGAGTGAACACTGAAGCTTTCTTT
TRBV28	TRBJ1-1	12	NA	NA	CASSSGPTDAFF	TGTGCCAGCAGTTCGGGTCCAACTGATGCTTTCTTT
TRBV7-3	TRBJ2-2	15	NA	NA	CASSPTAANTGELFF	TGTGCCAGCAGCCCCACAGCTGCGAACACCGGGGAGCTGTTTTTT
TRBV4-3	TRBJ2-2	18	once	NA	CASSQDPPAATNTGELFF	TGCGCCAGCAGCCAAGATCCCCCGGCGGCCACGAACACCGGGGAGCTGTTTTTT
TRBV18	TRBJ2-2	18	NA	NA	CASSRTDSSYLNTGELFF	TGTGCCAGCTCCCGAACGGACAGCTCTTACCTGAACACCGGGGAGCTGTTTTTT
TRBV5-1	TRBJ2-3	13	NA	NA	CASSLTVTDTQYF	TGCGCCAGCAGCTTGACAGTCACAGATACGCAGTATTTT
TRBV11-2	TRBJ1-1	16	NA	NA	CASSLAFGPGDTEAFF	TGTGCCAGCAGCTTAGCCTTTGGGCCGGGGGACACTGAAGCTTTCTTT
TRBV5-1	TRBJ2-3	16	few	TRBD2	CASPLGAGACTDTQYF	TGCGCCAGCCCCCTGGGAGCGGGGGCCTGCACAGATACGCAGTATTTT
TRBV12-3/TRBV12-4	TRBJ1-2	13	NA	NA	CASSSGSNYGYTF	TGTGCCAGCAGTTCAGGCAGTAACTATGGCTACACCTTC
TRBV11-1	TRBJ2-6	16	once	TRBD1	CASSLTGQSGANVLTF	TGTGCCAGCAGCTTGACGGGACAGTCTGGGGCCAACGTCCTGACTTTC
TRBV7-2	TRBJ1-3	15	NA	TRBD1	CASSSTGSSGNTIYF	TGTGCCAGCAGCTCGACAGGGAGCTCTGGAAACACCATATATTTT
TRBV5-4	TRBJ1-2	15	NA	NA	CASSLELDRGQGYTF	TGTGCCAGCAGCTTGGAACTTGACCGAGGCCAAGGCTACACCTTC
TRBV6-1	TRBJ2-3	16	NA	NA	CASSEAPQGRSDTQYF	TGTGCCAGCAGTGAAGCGCCGCAGGGGCGGTCAGATACGCAGTATTTT
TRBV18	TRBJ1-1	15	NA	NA	CASSPHRGGNTEAFF	TGTGCCAGCTCACCCCACCGGGGGGGGAACACTGAAGCTTTCTTT
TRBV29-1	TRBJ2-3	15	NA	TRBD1	CSVPRTGGLTDTQYF	TGCAGCGTCCCGCGGACAGGGGGCCTTACAGATACGCAGTATTTT
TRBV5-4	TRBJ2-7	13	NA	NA	CASSYRGSYEQYF	TGTGCCAGCAGTTACCGGGGCTCCTACGAGCAGTACTTC